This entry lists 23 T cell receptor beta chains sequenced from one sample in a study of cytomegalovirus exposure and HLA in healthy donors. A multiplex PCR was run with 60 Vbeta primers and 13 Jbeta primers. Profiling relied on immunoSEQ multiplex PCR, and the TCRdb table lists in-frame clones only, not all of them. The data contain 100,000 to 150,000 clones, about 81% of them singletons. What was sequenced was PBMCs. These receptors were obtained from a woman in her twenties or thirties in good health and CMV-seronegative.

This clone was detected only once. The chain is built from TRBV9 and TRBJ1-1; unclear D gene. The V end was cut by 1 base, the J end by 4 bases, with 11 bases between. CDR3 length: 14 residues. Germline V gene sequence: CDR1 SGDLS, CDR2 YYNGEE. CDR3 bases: TGTGCCAGCAGCGTAATCCGCGAGGGCACTGAAGCTTTCTTT. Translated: CASSVIREGTEAFF.

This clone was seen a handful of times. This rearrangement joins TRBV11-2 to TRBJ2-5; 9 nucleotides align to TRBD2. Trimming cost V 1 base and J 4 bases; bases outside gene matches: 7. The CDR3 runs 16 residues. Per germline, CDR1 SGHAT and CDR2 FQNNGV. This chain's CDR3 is CASSLVAGARRETQYF. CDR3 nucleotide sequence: TGTGCCAGCAGCTTAGTAGCGGGGGCCAGGAGAGAGACCCAGTACTTC. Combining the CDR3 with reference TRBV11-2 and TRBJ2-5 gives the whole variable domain EAGVAQSPRYKIIEKRQSVAFWCNPISGHATLYWYQQILGQGPKLLIQFQNNGVVDDSQLPKDRFSAERLKGVDSTLKIQPAKLEDSAVYLCASSLVAGARRETQYFGPGTRLLVL.

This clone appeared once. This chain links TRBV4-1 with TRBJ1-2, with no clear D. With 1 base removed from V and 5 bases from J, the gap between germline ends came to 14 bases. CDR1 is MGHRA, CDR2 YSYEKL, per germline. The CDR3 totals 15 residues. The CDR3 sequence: CASSQAPQVVYGYTF. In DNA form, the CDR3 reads TGCGCCAGCAGCCAAGCCCCTCAGGTGGTTTATGGCTACACCTTC.

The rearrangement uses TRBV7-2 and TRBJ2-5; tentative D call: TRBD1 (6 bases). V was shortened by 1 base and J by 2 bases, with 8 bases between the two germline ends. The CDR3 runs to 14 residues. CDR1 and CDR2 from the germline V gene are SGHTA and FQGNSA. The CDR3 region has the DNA TGTGCCAGCAGCTTAGGGGGGCCTCAAGAGACCCAGTACTTC. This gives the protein CASSLGGPQETQYF. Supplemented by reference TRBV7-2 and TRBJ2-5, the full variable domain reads GAGVSQSPSNKVTEKGKDVELRCDPISGHTALYWYRQSLGQGLEFLIYFQGNSAPDKSGLPSDRFSAERTGGSVSTLTIQRTQQEDSAVYLCASSLGGPQETQYFGPGTRLLVL.

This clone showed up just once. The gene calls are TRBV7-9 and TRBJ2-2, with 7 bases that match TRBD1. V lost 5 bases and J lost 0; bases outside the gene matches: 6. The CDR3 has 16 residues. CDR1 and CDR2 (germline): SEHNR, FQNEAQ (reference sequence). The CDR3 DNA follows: TGTGCCAGCAGCCGAGTGGGACAGCCGAACACCGGGGAGCTGTTTTTT. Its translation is CASSRVGQPNTGELFF.

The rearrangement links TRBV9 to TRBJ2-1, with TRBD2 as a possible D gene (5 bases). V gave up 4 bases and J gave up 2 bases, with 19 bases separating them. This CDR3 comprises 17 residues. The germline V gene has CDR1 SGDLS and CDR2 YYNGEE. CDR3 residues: CASSLGPPRVPYNEQFF. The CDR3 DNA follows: TGTGCCAGCAGCCTGGGCCCTCCGCGGGTCCCCTACAATGAGCAGTTCTTC.

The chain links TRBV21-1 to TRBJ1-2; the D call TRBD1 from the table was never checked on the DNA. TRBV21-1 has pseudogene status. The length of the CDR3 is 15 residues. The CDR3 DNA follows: TGTGCCAGCAGCAAGTCGAGGCAGGGGAACTATGGCTACACCTTC. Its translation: CASSKSRQGNYGYTF.

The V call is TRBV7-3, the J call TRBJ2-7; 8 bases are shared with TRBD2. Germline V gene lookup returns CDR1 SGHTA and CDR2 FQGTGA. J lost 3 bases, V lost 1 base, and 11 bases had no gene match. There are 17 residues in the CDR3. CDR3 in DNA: TGTGCCAGCAGCTTAAGCAGCGGGAGTGATAACTTCTACGAGCAGTACTTC. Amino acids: CASSLSSGSDNFYEQYF.

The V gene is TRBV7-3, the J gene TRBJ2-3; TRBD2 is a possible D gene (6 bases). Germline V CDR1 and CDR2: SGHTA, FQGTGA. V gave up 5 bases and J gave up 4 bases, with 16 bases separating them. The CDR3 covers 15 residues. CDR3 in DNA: TGTGCCAGCAGCGTGGTCGCGGGGAACGCAGATACGCAGTATTTT. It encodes CASSVVAGNADTQYF.

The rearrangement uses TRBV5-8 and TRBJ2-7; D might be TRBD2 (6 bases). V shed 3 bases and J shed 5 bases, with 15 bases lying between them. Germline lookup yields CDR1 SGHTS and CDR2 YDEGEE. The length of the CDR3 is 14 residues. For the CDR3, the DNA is TGTGCCAGCAGCTCACGGCGGGGACCGCACGAGCAGTACTTC. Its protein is CASSSRRGPHEQYF.

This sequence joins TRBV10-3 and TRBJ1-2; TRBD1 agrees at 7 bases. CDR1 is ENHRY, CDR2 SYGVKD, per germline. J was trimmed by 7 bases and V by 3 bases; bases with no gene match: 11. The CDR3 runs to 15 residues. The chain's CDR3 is CAISDFKGAIGGYTF. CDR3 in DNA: TGTGCCATCAGTGACTTTAAGGGGGCTATCGGTGGCTACACCTTC.

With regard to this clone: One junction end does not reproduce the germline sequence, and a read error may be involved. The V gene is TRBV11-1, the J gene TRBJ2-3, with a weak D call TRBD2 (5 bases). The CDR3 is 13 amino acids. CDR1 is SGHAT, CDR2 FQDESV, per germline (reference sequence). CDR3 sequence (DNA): TGTGCCAGCAGCTCAAGAGGGCTGGTGAGGATAGATTTT. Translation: CASSSRGLVRIDF.

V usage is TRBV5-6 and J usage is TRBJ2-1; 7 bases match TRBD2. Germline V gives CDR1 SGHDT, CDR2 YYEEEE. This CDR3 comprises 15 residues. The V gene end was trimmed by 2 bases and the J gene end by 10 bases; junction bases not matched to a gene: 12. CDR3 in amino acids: CASSFVTSHYREQFF. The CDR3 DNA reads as TGTGCCAGCAGCTTCGTGACTAGCCATTATCGGGAGCAGTTCTTC.

The CDR3 region is CASSPGGSAGGSYEQYF. The DNA of the CDR3 is TGTGCCAGCAGCCCCGGGGGGTCAGCGGGGGGCTCCTACGAGCAGTACTTC. The chain is built from TRBV7-9 and TRBJ2-7; 9 positions agree with TRBD2. The CDR3 sequence is 17 residues long. Losses at the gene ends were 5 bases for V and 0 bases for J; bases not matched to a gene: 11. The V gene's germline CDR1 is SEHNR and CDR2 FQNEAQ (reference sequence).

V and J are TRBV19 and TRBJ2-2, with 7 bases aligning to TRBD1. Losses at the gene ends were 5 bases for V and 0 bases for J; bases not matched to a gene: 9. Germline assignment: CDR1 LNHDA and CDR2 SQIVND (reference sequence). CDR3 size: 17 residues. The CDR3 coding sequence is TGTGCCAGTAGTCCCCGACTCGGGACAGCGAACACCGGGGAGCTGTTTTTT. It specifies CASSPRLGTANTGELFF. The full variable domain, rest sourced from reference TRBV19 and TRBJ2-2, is DGGITQSPKYLFRKEGQNVTLSCEQNLNHDAMYWYRQDPGQGLRLIYYSQIVNDFQKGDIAEGYSVSREKKESFPLTVTSAQKNPTAFYLCASSPRLGTANTGELFFGEGSRLTVL.

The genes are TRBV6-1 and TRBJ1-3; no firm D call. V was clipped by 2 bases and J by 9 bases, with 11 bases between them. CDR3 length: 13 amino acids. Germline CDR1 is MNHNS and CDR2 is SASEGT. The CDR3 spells CASSEIAGSTIYF. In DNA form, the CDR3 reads TGTGCCAGCAGTGAAATAGCTGGGTCCACCATATATTTT.

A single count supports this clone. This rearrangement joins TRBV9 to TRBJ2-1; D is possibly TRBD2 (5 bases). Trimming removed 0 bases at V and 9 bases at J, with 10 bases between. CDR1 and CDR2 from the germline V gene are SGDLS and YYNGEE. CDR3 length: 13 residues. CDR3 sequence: CASSVVGETEQFF. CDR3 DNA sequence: TGTGCCAGCAGCGTAGTTGGGGAGACTGAGCAGTTCTTC.

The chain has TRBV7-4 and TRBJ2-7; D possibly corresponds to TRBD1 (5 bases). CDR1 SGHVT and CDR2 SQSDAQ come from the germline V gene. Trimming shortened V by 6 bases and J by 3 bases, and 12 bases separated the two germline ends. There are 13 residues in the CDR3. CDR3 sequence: CASRRQPNYEQYF. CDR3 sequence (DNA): TGTGCCAGCAGGCGACAGCCGAACTACGAGCAGTACTTC.

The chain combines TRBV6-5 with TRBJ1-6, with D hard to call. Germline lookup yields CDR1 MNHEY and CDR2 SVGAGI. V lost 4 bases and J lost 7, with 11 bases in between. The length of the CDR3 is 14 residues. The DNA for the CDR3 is TGTGCCAGCAGTTCCCCGAGACACAATTCACCCCTCCACTTT. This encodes CASSSPRHNSPLHF.

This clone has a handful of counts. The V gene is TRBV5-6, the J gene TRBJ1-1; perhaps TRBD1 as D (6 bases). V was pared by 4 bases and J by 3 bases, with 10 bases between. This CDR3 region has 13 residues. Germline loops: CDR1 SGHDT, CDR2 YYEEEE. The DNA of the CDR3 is TGTGCCAGCAGCCGGGGACATCACACTGAAGCTTTCTTT. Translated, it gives CASSRGHHTEAFF.

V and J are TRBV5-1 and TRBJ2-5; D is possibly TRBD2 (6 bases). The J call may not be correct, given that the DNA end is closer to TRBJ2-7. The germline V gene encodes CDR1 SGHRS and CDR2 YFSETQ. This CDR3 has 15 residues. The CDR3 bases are TGCGCCAGCAGCCCCAACCCCGGGACTGAGCGCGAGCAGTACTTC. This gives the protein CASSPNPGTEREQYF.

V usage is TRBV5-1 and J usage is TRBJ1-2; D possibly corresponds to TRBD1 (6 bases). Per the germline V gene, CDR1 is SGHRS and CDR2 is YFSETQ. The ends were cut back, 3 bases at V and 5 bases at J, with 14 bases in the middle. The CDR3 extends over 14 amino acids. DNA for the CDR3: TGCGCCAGCAGCTCGGGGGGGGCCACTTATGGCTACACCTTC. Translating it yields CASSSGGATYGYTF.

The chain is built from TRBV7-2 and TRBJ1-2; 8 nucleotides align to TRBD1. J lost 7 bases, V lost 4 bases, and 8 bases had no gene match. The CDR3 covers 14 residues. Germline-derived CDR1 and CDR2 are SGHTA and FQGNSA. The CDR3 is CASSSNQGAGGYTF. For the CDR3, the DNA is TGTGCCAGCAGCTCAAACCAGGGGGCAGGTGGCTACACCTTC. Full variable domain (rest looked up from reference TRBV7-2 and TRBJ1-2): GAGVSQSPSNKVTEKGKDVELRCDPISGHTALYWYRQSLGQGLEFLIYFQGNSAPDKSGLPSDRFSAERTGGSVSTLTIQRTQQEDSAVYLCASSSNQGAGGYTFGSGTRLTVV.